One sample yielded the 30 T cell receptor beta chains listed below, sequenced in a study of T cell responses to AZD1222 COVID-19 vaccine. The data were produced by immunoSEQ multiplex PCR, yet TCRdb's version contains in-frame clones alone and is incomplete. This sample has about 120,000 clones, with 88% found just once. This material consisted of peripheral blood, taken on day 0 of AZD1222 vaccination. These receptors originate from an adult in good health.

V is TRBV30 and J is TRBJ1-5, with D perhaps matching TRBD1 (5 bases). Germline CDR1 is GTSNPN and CDR2 is SVGIG (reference sequence). This CDR3 comprises 18 residues. Trimming pared 0 bases from V and 0 bases from J, leaving 18 bases between. CDR3 coding DNA: TGTGCCTGGAGTGTAGGGAACGGGGCCCGGGATAGCAATCAGCCCCAGCATTTT. This codes for CAWSVGNGARDSNQPQHF. The entire variable domain, with the rest obtained from reference TRBV30 and TRBJ1-5, is as follows: SQTIHQWPATLVQPVGSPLSLECTVEGTSNPNLYWYRQAAGRGLQLLFYSVGIGQISSEVPQNLSASRPQDRQFILSSKKLLLSDSGFYLCAWSVGNGARDSNQPQHFGDGTRLSIL.

This clone was found a few times. V is TRBV6-4 and J is TRBJ1-1; D is unclear. This CDR3 has 13 residues. V lost 0 bases and J lost 0, with 2 bases in between. Germline CDR1 and CDR2: MRHNA and SNTAGT. The CDR3 DNA reads TGTGCCAGCAGTGACTCAATGAACACTGAAGCTTTCTTT. Protein product: CASSDSMNTEAFF.

The V call is TRBV10-1, the J call TRBJ2-7, with 8 positions matching TRBD2. The CDR3 extends over 15 amino acids. CDR1 is WNHNN, CDR2 SYGVQD, per germline (reference sequence). J lost 4 bases, V lost 7 bases, and 12 bases had no gene match. The CDR3 region is CASTAGEGKGYEQYF. In DNA form, the CDR3 reads TGCGCCAGCACAGCGGGAGAGGGAAAAGGTTACGAGCAGTACTTC.

The chain joins TRBV19 to TRBJ2-2; 11 bases match TRBD2. The germline V gene has CDR1 LNHDA and CDR2 SQIVND (reference sequence). The CDR3 is made up of 16 amino acids. The V segment lost 3 bases and the J segment 0 bases; nucleotides outside the gene matches: 0. CDR3 bases: TGTGCCAGTAGTATTAGCGGGAGGGCGAACACCGGGGAGCTGTTTTTT. This translates into CASSISGRANTGELFF.

The genes are TRBV5-1 and TRBJ2-6, with D possibly matching TRBD2 (5 bases). Germline CDR1 SGHRS, CDR2 YFSETQ. Trimming took 8 bases from V and 1 from J, leaving 7 bases between them. This CDR3 region has 13 residues. The CDR3 DNA sequence: TGCGCCAGGAGGGCGTCTGGGGCCAACGTCCTGACTTTC. Residues: CARRASGANVLTF.

The V call is TRBV11-3, the J call TRBJ1-1; D might be TRBD1 (6 bases). V lost 1 base and J 4 bases, leaving 10 bases between the germline ends. The CDR3 length is 14 residues. CDR1 is SGHNT and CDR2 is YENEEA in the germline V gene. The CDR3 DNA is TGTGCCAGCAGCTTAGGTGGACAGAGCACTGAAGCTTTCTTT. This codes for CASSLGGQSTEAFF.

This chain uses TRBV21-1 with TRBJ2-1; the D call of TRBD2 is as the table states it, not checked on the DNA. TRBV21-1 is tagged as a pseudogene. This CDR3 is built from 12 residues. The CDR3 loop reads CASSMRPFRQFF. In nucleotides, the CDR3 is TGTGCCAGCAGCATGCGTCCTTTCCGGCAGTTCTTC.

As for this clone: Other DNA sequences in this specimen translate into the identical CDR3. V is TRBV5-1 and J is TRBJ1-1; D uncertain. CDR1 is SGHRS, CDR2 YFSETQ, per germline. This CDR3 is 13 amino acids long. Trimming pared 0 bases from V and 2 bases from J, leaving 5 bases between. CDR3 nucleotide sequence: TGCGCCAGCAGCTTGGGGGGAAACACTGAAGCTTTCTTT. Its protein is CASSLGGNTEAFF.

The V and J genes are TRBV19 and TRBJ2-7; D is possibly TRBD2 (6 bases). From germline, CDR1 is LNHDA and CDR2 SQIVND (reference sequence). The CDR3 extends over 16 amino acids. The V end was cut by 3 bases, the J end by 2 bases, with 17 bases between. CDR3 region: CASSIRGRDFAYEQYF. Here the CDR3 DNA reads TGTGCCAGTAGTATCCGCGGTCGGGACTTCGCCTACGAGCAGTACTTC.

The J gene is TRBJ1-2, the V gene TRBV15, with TRBD1 matching over 7 bases. With 1 base clipped from V and 4 bases from J, the junction kept 12 bases outside the gene matches. Per the germline V gene, CDR1 is LNHNV and CDR2 is YYDKDF (reference sequence). There are 17 residues in the CDR3. The CDR3 nucleotides read TGTGCCACCAGCAGAGGAGGGGGCGAAGACAGTAGCTATGGCTACACCTTC. The encoded protein is CATSRGGGEDSSYGYTF.

This clone has only a few counts. CDR3 sequence (DNA): TGCGCCAGCAGCCAAGATTGGTCTAGCGGCTCCTACGAGCAGTACTTC. This sequence encodes CASSQDWSSGSYEQYF. The chain uses TRBV4-1 and TRBJ2-7; 7 nucleotides align to TRBD2. Germline CDR1 reads MGHRA; CDR2 reads YSYEKL. This CDR3 has 16 amino acids. V was clipped by 0 bases and J by 0 bases; unmatched bases: 5.

The V call is TRBV6-4, the J call TRBJ2-3; D ambiguous. Deletions cut 6 bases from V and 3 bases from J, with 10 bases between. CDR3 size: 13 residues. Germline V gene lookup returns CDR1 MRHNA and CDR2 SNTAGT. DNA for the CDR3: TGTGCCAGCAGCCAAGAGCGAACAGATACGCAGTATTTT. Translated, it gives CASSQERTDTQYF.

V usage is TRBV7-8 and J usage is TRBJ2-2; D uncertain. Trimming pared 3 bases from V and 6 bases from J, leaving 8 bases between. The CDR3 is 13 amino acids. The germline gives CDR1 SGHVS, CDR2 FQNEAQ. CDR3 region: CASSLGSPGELFF. CDR3 in DNA: TGTGCCAGCAGCTTGGGGTCTCCCGGGGAGCTGTTTTTT.

The rearrangement joins TRBV7-8 to TRBJ2-3; 11 bases are shared with TRBD2. This CDR3 spans 16 amino acids. Germline CDR1 SGHVS, CDR2 FQNEAQ. V dropped 5 bases and J dropped 4; count of bases not matched to a gene: 8. Here the CDR3 DNA reads TGTGCCAGCAGCCCCTTAGCGGGAGGGGGCGCAGATACGCAGTATTTT. Protein product: CASSPLAGGGADTQYF.

CDR3 loop: CASSYGAYNEQFF. The CDR3 DNA reads as TGTGCCAGTAGCTACGGGGCCTACAATGAGCAGTTCTTC. The rearrangement links TRBV19 to TRBJ2-1, with D perhaps matching TRBD2 (5 bases). Trimming stripped 6 bases from V and 2 bases from J, with 8 bases between. Germline V CDR1 and CDR2: LNHDA, SQIVND (reference sequence). The CDR3 is 13 amino acids.

This chain joins TRBV4-1 and TRBJ2-1; 7 positions agree with TRBD2. The V gene's germline CDR1 is MGHRA and CDR2 YSYEKL. With V trimmed by 3 bases and J by 9 bases, 5 bases remained unmatched. There are 13 residues in the CDR3. The CDR3: CASSHVAGSEQFF. CDR3 bases: TGCGCCAGCAGCCACGTAGCGGGCAGTGAGCAGTTCTTC.

This clone was counted a few times. The rearrangement uses TRBV19 and TRBJ2-1, with 11 bases that match TRBD2. Germline trimming cut 5 bases from V and 3 bases from J; bases unmatched to any gene: 6. This CDR3 has 16 residues. Germline CDR1 reads LNHDA; CDR2 reads SQIVND (reference sequence). The CDR3 DNA sequence: TGTGCCAGTAGTGGCCGTGGGACTAGCGGCTACAATGAGCAGTTCTTC. Protein product: CASSGRGTSGYNEQFF.

The chain employs TRBV19 and TRBJ2-2, with D unresolved. CDR1 and CDR2 (germline): LNHDA, SQIVND (reference sequence). CDR3 length: 14 residues. Trimming shortened V by 1 base and J by 1 base, and 4 bases separated the two germline ends. CDR3 sequence reads: CASSIARNTGELFF. The CDR3 DNA reads TGTGCCAGTAGTATAGCCAGGAACACCGGGGAGCTGTTTTTT.

The V call is TRBV29-1, the J call TRBJ1-4; D is unresolved. V was trimmed by 5 bases and J by 3 bases, leaving 13 bases between them. Germline lookup yields CDR1 SQVTM and CDR2 ANQGSEA. The CDR3 covers 14 residues. The CDR3 is CSVLAGVANEKLFF. CDR3 bases: TGCAGCGTTCTCGCCGGGGTTGCTAATGAAAAACTGTTTTTT.

The V and J genes are TRBV11-2 and TRBJ2-3; 9 positions agree with TRBD1. This CDR3 region has 15 residues. The J segment lost 5 bases and the V segment lost 6 bases, leaving 9 bases of the junction unmatched. CDR1 and CDR2 from the germline V gene are SGHAT and FQNNGV. CDR3: CASRSGTGRIDTQYF. The CDR3 bases are TGTGCCAGCAGATCCGGGACAGGGAGGATAGATACGCAGTATTTT.

The CDR3 DNA reads as TGTGCCAGCAGCCCCAGACAGGGGGGTCCCACAGATACGCAGTATTTT. Translation: CASSPRQGGPTDTQYF. V is TRBV3-1 (or the pseudogene TRBV3-2) and J is TRBJ2-3; the match to TRBD1 covers 9 bases. The CDR3 covers 16 residues. V shed 4 bases and J 2 bases; nucleotides not matched to a gene: 7. CDR1 and CDR2 (germline): LGHDT, YNNKEL (reference sequence).

The chain's CDR3 is CASSPWGGTGTTNTEAFF. CDR3 nucleotides: TGTGCCAGCTCACCATGGGGTGGGACAGGGACGACGAACACTGAAGCTTTCTTT. The V call is TRBV18, the J call TRBJ1-1; 9 bases match TRBD1. The CDR3 is made up of 18 amino acids. Germline V CDR1 and CDR2: KGHSH, LQKENI. V shed 2 bases, J shed 1 base, and the junction held 11 bases outside the gene matches.

V gene TRBV27 combines with J gene TRBJ1-1; D gene unclear. The germline V gene has CDR1 MNHEY and CDR2 SMNVEV (reference sequence). V gave up 5 bases and J gave up 4 bases, with 14 bases separating them. The length of the CDR3 is 14 residues. The CDR3 region has the DNA TGTGCCAGCAGTCTTCGGCCCAGGACCACTGAAGCTTTCTTT. It codes for CASSLRPRTTEAFF.

Only a few counts were recorded for this clone. The V and J genes are TRBV4-2 and TRBJ2-3; the D gene is possibly TRBD2 (6 bases). The V end was cut by 1 base, the J end by 2 bases, with 13 bases between. The CDR3 totals 16 residues. CDR1 is LGHNA and CDR2 is YNFKEQ in the germline V gene. In nucleotides, the CDR3 is TGTGCCAGCAGCCAAGCGGATGGACTAAACACAGATACGCAGTATTTT. Its translation is CASSQADGLNTDTQYF.

The chain links TRBV28 to TRBJ1-2; D is uncertain. The germline V gene has CDR1 MDHEN and CDR2 SYDVKM. V shed 8 bases and J shed 0 bases, with 16 bases lying between them. The CDR3 is made up of 15 amino acids. DNA for the CDR3: TGTGCCAGCTCCGTGGCGGGGTGGGCTAACTATGGCTACACCTTC. As protein: CASSVAGWANYGYTF.

This chain connects TRBV5-5 to TRBJ2-5, with D tentatively TRBD2 (5 bases). The V end was cut by 4 bases, the J end by 5 bases, with 9 bases between. The germline V gene has CDR1 SGHKS and CDR2 YYEKEE (reference sequence). The CDR3 is 12 residues long. In DNA, the CDR3 is TGTGCCAGCAGCCAACTAGTGGAGACCCAGTACTTC. Encoded protein: CASSQLVETQYF.

The chain combines TRBV27 with TRBJ2-2, with 8 bases fitting TRBD1. CDR1 and CDR2 (germline): MNHEY, SMNVEV (reference sequence). CDR3 length: 15 amino acids. J lost 4 bases, V lost 6 bases, and 7 bases had no gene match. Written as DNA, the CDR3 is TGTGCCAGCAGAAAAGACAGGGGAGCCACCGGGGAGCTGTTTTTT. Translated, it gives CASRKDRGATGELFF.

The chain is built from TRBV30 and TRBJ1-2; the D gene is possibly TRBD1 (6 bases). The V end lost 0 bases, the J end lost 8 bases, and 13 bases lay between the germline ends. The CDR3 is made up of 13 amino acids. The germline CDR1 and CDR2 sequences are GTSNPN and SVGIG (reference sequence). The DNA for the CDR3 is TGTGCCTGGAGTGTGTGGGGGGCGGAGGGCTACACCTTC. It is translated as CAWSVWGAEGYTF.

The chain joins TRBV19 to TRBJ2-4; D may correspond to TRBD1 or TRBD2 (7 bases each). In germline, CDR1 is LNHDA, CDR2 SQIVND (reference sequence). The length of the CDR3 is 17 residues. Trimming removed 3 bases from V and 0 bases from J, with 15 bases in between. The CDR3 nucleotides are TGTGCCAGTAGTATGGGGGGGACAGCACTAGCCAAAAACATTCAGTACTTC. Protein: CASSMGGTALAKNIQYF.

V usage is TRBV24-1 and J usage is TRBJ2-3, with D perhaps matching TRBD2 (5 bases). The germline V and J ends were trimmed by 5 bases and 2 bases, with 19 bases remaining between them. The CDR3 is 17 amino acids. CDR1 and CDR2 (germline): KGHDR, SFDVKD. CDR3 nucleotides: TGTGCCACCAGTGGAACACGGGGTGGACTTCACACAGATACGCAGTATTTT. Translated: CATSGTRGGLHTDTQYF.